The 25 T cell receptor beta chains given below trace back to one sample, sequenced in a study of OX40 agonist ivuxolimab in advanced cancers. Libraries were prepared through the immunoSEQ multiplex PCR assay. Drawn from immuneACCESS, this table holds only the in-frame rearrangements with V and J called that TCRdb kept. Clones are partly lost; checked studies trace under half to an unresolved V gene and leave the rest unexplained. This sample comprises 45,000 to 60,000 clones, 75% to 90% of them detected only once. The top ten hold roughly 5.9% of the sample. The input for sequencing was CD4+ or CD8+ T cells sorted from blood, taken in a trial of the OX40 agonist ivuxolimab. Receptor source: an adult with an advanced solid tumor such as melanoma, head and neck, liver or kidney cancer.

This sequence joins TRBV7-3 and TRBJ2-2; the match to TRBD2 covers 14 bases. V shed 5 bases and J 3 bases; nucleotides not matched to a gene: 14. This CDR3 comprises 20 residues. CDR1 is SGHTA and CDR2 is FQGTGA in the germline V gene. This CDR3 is CASSPTLTSGRALDTGELFF. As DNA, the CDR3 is TGTGCCAGCAGCCCAACCTTGACTAGCGGGAGGGCCCTAGACACCGGGGAGCTGTTTTTT. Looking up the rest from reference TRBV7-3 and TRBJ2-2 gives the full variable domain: GAGVSQTPSNKVTEKGKYVELRCDPISGHTALYWYRQSLGQGPEFLIYFQGTGAADDSGLPNDRFFAVRPEGSVSTLKIQRTERGDSAVYLCASSPTLTSGRALDTGELFFGEGSRLTVL.

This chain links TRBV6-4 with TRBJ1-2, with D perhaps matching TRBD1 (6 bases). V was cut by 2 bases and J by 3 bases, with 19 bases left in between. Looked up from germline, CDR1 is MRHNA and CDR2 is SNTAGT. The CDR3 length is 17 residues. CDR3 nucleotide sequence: TGTGCCAGCAGTGACCCACAGGGTACTCCCCCCTACTATGGCTACACCTTC. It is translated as CASSDPQGTPPYYGYTF.

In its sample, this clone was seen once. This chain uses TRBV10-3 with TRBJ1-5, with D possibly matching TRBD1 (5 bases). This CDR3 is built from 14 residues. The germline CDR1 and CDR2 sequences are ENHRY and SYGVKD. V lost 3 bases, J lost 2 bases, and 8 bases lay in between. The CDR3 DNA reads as TGTGCCATCAGTGAACGGGGGGGCAATCAGCCCCAGCATTTT. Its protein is CAISERGGNQPQHF.

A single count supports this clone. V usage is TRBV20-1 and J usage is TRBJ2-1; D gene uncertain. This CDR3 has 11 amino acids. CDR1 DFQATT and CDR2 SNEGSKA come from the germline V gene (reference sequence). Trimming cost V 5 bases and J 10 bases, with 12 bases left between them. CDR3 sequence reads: CSAQDALEQFF. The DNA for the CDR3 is TGCAGTGCTCAGGACGCCCTGGAGCAGTTCTTC.

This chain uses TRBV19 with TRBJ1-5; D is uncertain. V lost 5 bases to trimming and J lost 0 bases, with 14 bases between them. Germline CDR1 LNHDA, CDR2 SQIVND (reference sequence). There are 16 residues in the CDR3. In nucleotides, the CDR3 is TGTGCCAGTAGTCGCTTTTGGGAGTATAGCAATCAGCCCCAGCATTTT. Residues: CASSRFWEYSNQPQHF.

The CDR3 protein is CASSLPITGGAGNSPLHF. The CDR3 bases are TGCGCCAGCAGCCTGCCCATTACAGGGGGCGCGGGGAATTCACCCCTCCACTTT. V is TRBV5-1 and J is TRBJ1-6, with 9 bases matching TRBD1. Germline values: CDR1 SGHRS, CDR2 YFSETQ. This CDR3 comprises 18 residues. With 4 bases clipped from V and 7 bases from J, the junction kept 15 bases outside the gene matches.

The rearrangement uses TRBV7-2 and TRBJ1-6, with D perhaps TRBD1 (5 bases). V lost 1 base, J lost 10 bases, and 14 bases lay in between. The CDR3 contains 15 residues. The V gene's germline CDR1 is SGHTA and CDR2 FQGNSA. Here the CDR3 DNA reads TGTGCCAGCAGCTTAGGTGGGGGACTCGGGTCACCCCTCCACTTT. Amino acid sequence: CASSLGGGLGSPLHF.

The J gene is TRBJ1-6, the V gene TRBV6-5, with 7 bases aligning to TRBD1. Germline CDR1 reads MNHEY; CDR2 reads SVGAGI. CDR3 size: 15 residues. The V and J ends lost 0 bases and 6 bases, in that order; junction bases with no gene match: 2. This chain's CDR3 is CASSYSGQINSPLHF. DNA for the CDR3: TGTGCCAGCAGTTACTCGGGACAGATTAATTCACCCCTCCACTTT.

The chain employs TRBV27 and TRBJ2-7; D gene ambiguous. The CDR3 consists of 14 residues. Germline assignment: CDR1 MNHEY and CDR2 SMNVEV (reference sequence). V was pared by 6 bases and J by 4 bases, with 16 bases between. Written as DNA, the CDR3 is TGTGCCAGCAGATCGGTCAGAGTAGGGTACGAGCAGTACTTC. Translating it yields CASRSVRVGYEQYF.

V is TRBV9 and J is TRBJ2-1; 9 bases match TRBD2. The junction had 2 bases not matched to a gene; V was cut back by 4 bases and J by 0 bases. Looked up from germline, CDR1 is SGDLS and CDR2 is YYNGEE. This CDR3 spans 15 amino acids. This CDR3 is CASSNSGSSYNEQFF. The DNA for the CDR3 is TGTGCCAGCAGCAATAGCGGGAGCTCCTACAATGAGCAGTTCTTC.

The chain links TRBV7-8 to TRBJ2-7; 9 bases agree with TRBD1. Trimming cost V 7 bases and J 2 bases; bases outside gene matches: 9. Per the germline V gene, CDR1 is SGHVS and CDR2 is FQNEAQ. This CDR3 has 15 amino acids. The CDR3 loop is CASTRGGQGTYEQYF. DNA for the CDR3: TGTGCCAGCACCAGGGGGGGACAGGGTACCTACGAGCAGTACTTC.

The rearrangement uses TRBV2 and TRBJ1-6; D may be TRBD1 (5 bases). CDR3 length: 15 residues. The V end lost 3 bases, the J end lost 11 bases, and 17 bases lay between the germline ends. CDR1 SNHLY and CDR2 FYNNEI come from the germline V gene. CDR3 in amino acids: CASSDFTGWQPPLHF. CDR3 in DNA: TGTGCCAGCAGTGATTTTACAGGTTGGCAGCCACCCCTCCACTTT.

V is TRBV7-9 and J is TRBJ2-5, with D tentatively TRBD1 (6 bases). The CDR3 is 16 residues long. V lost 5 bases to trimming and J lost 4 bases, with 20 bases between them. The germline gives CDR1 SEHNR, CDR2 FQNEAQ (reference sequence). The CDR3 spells CASSPGTPTPPETQYF. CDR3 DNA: TGTGCCAGCAGCCCCGGGACACCTACCCCCCCAGAGACCCAGTACTTC.

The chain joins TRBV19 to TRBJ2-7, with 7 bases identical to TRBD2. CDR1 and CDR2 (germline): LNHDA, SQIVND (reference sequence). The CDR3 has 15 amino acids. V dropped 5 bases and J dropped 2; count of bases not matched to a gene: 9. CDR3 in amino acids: CASSVAETSAYEQYF. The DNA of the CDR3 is TGTGCCAGTAGTGTCGCTGAAACTAGCGCCTACGAGCAGTACTTC.

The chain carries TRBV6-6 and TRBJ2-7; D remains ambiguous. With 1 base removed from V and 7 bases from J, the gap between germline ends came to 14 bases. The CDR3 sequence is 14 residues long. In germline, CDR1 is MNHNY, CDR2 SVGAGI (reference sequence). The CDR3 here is CASSYLPGLAEQYF. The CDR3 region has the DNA TGTGCCAGCAGTTACTTGCCCGGTCTTGCTGAGCAGTACTTC.

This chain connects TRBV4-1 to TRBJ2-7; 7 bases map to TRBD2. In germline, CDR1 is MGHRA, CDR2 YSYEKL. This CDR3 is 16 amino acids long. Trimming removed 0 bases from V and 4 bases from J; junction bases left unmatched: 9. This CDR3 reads CASSQDSAGALYEQYF. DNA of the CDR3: TGCGCCAGCAGCCAAGATAGTGCGGGAGCTCTATACGAGCAGTACTTC.

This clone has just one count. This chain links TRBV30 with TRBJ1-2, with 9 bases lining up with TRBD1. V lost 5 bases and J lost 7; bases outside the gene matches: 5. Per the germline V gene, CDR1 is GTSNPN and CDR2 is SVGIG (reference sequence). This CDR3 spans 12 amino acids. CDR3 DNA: TGTGCCTGGGGGGGACAGGGCCGTGGCTACACCTTC. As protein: CAWGGQGRGYTF.

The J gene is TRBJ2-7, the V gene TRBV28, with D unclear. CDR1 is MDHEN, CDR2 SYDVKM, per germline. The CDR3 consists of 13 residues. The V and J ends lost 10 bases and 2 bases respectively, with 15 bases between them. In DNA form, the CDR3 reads TGTGCCACTTTACTAAATAGCCCCTACGAGCAGTACTTC. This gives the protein CATLLNSPYEQYF.

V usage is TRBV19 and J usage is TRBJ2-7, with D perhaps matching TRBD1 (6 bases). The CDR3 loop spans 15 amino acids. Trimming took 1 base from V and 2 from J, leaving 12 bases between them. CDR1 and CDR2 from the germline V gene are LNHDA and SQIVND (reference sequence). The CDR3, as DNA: TGTGCCAGTAGTATAGTGACAGGAGATACCTACGAGCAGTACTTC. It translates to CASSIVTGDTYEQYF.

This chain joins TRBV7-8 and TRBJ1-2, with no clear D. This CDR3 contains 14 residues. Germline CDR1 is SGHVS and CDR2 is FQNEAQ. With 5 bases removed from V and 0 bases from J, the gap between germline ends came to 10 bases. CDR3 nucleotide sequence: TGTGCCAGCAGCCCCGGGCCGGCTAACTATGGCTACACCTTC. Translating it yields CASSPGPANYGYTF.

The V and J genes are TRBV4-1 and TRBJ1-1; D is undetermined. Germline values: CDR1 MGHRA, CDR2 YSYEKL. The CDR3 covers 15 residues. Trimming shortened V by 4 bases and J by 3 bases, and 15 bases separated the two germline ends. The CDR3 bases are TGCGCCAGCAGCCCCCCGGGAAGGGAGGACACTGAAGCTTTCTTT. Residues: CASSPPGREDTEAFF.

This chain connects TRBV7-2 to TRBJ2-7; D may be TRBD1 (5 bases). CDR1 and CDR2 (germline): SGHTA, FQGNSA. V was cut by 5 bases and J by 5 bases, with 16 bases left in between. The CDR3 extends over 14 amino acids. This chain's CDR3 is CASSVNGAGDEQYF. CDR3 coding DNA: TGTGCCAGCAGCGTCAATGGGGCAGGCGACGAGCAGTACTTC.

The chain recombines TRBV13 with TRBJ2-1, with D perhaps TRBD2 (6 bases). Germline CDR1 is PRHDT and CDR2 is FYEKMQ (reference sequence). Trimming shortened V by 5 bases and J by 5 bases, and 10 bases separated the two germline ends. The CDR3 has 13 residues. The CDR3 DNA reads TGTGCCAGCAGCCGGACTACCCACAATGAGCAGTTCTTC. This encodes CASSRTTHNEQFF. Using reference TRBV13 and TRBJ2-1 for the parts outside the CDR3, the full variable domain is AAGVIQSPRHLIKEKRETATLKCYPIPRHDTVYWYQQGPGQDPQFLISFYEKMQSDKGSIPDRFSAQQFSDYHSELNMSSLELGDSALYFCASSRTTHNEQFFGPGTRLTVL.

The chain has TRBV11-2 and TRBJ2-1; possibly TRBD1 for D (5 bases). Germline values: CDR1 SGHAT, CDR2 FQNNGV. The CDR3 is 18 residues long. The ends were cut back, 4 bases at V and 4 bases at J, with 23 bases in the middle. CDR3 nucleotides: TGTGCCAGCAGCTCCCGGAACATCCCAGGGAAAAGGTACAATGAGCAGTTCTTC. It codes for CASSSRNIPGKRYNEQFF.

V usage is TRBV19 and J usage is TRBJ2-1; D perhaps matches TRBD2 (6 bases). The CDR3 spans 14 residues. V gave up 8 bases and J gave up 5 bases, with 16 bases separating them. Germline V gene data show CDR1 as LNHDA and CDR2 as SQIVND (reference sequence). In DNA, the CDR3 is TGTGCCAGTGAAGGAGGGCAGGCCGACAATGAGCAGTTCTTC. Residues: CASEGGQADNEQFF.